Sequencing of this TCR beta chain was carried out in a study of regulatory T cells in long-lasting Graves disease. Findings of the study overall: Persistent disease samples used TRBV28, TRBJ1-2 and TRBJ2-5 preferentially. Analyses excluded thyroid tissue, covering peripheral blood alone.

To make TCR beta libraries, researchers used iRepertoire HTBI primers and Arm-PCR of CDR3 regions. TCRdb passed the multiplex PCR reads through MiXCR, listing each CDR3 protein once. Of a few hundred thousand distinct CDR3 sequences in the sample, 20% to 25% are singletons; the top ten hold under 35%. CDR1 is DFQATT and CDR2 is SNEGSKA in the germline V gene (reference sequence). The CDR3 is 14 amino acids. V was clipped by 2 bases and J by 1 base, with 11 bases between them. The time point was: persistent/refractory GD, antithyroid drugs over 5 years with positive TRAb. From PBMCs, RNA was extracted and then used to make the TCR library. This clonotype was observed at least ten times. What it recognizes is unknown.

This clonotype was obtained from a woman in her forties with Graves disease. The rearrangement uses TRBV20-1 and TRBJ2-5; D perhaps matches TRBD1 (6 bases). Sequencing was performed on peripheral blood mononuclear cells (PBMCs), taken when the disease was refractory, from a patient treated with antithyroid drugs. The CDR3 spells CSARQDRLQETQYF. CDR3 in DNA: TGCAGTGCTAGACAGGACAGACTCCAAGAGACCCAGTACTTC.